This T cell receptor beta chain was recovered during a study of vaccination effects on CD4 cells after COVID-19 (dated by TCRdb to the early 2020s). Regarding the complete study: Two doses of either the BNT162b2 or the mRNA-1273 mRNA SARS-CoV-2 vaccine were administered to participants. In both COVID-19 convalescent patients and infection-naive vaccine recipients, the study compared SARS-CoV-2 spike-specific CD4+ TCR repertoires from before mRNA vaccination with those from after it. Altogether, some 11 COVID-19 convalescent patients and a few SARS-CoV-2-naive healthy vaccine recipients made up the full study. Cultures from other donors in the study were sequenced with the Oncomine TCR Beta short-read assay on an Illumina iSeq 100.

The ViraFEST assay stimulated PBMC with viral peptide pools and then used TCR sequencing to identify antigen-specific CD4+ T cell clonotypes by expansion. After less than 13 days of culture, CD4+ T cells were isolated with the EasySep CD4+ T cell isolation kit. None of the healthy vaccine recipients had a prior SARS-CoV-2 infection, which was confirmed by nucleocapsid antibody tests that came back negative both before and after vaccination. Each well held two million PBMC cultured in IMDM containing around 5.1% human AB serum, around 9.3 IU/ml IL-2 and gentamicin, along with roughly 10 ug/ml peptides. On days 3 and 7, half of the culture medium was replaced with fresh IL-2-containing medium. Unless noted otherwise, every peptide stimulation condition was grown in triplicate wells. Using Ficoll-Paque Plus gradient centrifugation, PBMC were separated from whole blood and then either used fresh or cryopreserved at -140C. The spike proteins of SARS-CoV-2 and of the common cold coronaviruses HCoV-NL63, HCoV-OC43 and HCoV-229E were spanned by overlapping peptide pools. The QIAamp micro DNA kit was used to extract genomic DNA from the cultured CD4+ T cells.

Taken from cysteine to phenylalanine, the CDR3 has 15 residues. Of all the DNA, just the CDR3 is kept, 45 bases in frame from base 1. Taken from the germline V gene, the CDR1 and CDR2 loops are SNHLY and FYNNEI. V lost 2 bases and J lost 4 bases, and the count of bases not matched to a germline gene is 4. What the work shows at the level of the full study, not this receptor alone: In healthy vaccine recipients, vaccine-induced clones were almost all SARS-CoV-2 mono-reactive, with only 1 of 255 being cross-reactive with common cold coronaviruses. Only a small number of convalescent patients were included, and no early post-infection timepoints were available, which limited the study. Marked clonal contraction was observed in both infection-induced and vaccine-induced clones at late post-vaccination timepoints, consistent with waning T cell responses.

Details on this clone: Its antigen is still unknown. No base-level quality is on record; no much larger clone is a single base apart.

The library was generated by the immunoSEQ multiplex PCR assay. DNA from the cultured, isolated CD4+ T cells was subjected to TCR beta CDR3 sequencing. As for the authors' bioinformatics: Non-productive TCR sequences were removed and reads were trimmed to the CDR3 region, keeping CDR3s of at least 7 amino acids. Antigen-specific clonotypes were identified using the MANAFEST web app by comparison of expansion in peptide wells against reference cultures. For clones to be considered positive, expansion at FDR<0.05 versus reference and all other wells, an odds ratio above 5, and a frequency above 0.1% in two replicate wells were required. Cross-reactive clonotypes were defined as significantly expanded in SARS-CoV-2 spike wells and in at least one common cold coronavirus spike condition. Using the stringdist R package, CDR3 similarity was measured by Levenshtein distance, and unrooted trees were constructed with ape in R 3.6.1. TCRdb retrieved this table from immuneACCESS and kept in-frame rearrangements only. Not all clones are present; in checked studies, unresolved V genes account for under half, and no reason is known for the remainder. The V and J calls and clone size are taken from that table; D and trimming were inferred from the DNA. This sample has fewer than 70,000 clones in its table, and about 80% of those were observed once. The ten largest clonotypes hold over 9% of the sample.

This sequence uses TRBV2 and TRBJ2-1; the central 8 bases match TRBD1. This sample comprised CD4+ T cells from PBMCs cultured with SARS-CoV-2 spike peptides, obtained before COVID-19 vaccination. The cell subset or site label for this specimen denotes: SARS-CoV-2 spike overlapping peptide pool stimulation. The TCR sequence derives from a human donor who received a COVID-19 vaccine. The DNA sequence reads TGTGCCAGCAGTGAACAGGGGGCCGGTTACAATGAGCAGTTCTTC. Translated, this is CASSEQGAGYNEQFF.